The clone carrying this T cell receptor beta chain was seen many times. Its antigen remains unknown. Germline values: CDR1 MNHNY, CDR2 SVGAGI (reference sequence). The CDR3 consists of 15 residues. V shed 10 bases and J 5 bases; nucleotides not matched to a gene: 13. This sample was included in a study of identical twins' blood T cells. Reared together, all three twin pairs probably met the same infectious agents and vaccines. Study-wide findings and caveats: Twins reportedly had markedly more similar V usage than unrelated donors, even among out-of-frame TCRbeta clonotypes. Mainly, cloneset size products determined shared clonotypes, twins included.

One entry per CDR3 protein, called by TCRdb with MiXCR from the 5' RACE reads. This table has 350,000 to 400,000 distinct CDR3 sequences, 25% to 35% appearing once. The source of this sequence is a woman between 18 and 49 years old in good health. This chain links TRBV6-6 with TRBJ1-4; 7 bases are shared with TRBD1. The sample taken for sequencing was PBMCs. CDR3 protein: CAIGPDREKNEKLFF. Written as DNA, the CDR3 is TGTGCCATCGGCCCCGACAGGGAGAAAAATGAAAAACTGTTTTTT.